This TCR beta chain is from a study of T cells in Graves' hyperthyroidism and ophthalmopathy. The definition of stable Graves' hyperthyroidism was no ophthalmopathy progression within 18 months. With a duration under 2 months, the hyperthyroidism was newly diagnosed in patients aged 18 to 65. Uncontrolled infection, other autoimmune disease, pregnancy or lactation disqualified patients from enrolment. Using RNA transcripts as the source, TCR beta CDR3 regions were amplified. First-round RT-PCR with HTBI primers amplified the TCR CDR3 region. TCRdb re-derived calls from the multiplex PCR reads in MiXCR, one entry per CDR3 protein. The table has fewer than 350,000 distinct CDR3 sequences, about 20% seen once. Comments on this clonotype: What it recognizes is unknown.

Study-wide results and caveats: Researchers report that a 13 V-J model separated ophthalmopathy from stable hyperthyroidism.

Germline assignment: CDR1 SGHKS and CDR2 YYEKEE (reference sequence). The CDR3 has 11 amino acids. Between the trimmed V and J ends, which lost 4 bases and 9 bases, there was a span of 8 bases. This receptor was identified in a woman in her forties or fifties with Graves' hyperthyroidism. The chain links TRBV5-5 to TRBJ2-1; D not certain. The sequencing input was blood. The CDR3, as DNA: TGTGCCAGCAGCCTGGGTACTGAGCAGTTCTTC. The encoded protein is CASSLGTEQFF.